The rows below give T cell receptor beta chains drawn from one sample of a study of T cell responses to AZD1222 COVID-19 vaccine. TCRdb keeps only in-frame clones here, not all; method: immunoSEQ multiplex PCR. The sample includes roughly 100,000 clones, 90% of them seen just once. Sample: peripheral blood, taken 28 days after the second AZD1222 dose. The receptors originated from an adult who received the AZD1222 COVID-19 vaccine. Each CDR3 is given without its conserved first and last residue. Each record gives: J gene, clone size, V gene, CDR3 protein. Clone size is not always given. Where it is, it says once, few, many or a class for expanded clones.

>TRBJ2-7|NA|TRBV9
ASSVGSSGGSYEQY
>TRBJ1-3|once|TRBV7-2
ASAMVGNTIY
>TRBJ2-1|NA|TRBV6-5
ASSRQASNEQF
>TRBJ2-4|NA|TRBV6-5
ASSKEGRTENIQY
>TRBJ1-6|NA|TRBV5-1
ASSLSGQGNSPLH
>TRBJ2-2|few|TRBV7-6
ASSSWTSSTGELF
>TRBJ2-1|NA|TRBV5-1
ASSRDRGDEQF
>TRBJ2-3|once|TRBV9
ASSDDRGHGTDTQY
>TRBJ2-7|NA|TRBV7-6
ASSPGQDPPYEQY
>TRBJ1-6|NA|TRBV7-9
ASSAREGAGLSPLH
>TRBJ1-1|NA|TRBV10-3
AISERQGGNTEAF
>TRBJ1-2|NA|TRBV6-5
ASSLQGQGLYGYT
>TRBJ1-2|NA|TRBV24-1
ATNAGRGHGYT
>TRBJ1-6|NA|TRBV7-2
ASGSGGSPLH
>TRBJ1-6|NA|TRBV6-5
ASSSDRDNSPLH
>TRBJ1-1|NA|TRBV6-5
ASGKDRGTEAF
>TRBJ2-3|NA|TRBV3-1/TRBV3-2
ASSPWTSGGASTDTQY